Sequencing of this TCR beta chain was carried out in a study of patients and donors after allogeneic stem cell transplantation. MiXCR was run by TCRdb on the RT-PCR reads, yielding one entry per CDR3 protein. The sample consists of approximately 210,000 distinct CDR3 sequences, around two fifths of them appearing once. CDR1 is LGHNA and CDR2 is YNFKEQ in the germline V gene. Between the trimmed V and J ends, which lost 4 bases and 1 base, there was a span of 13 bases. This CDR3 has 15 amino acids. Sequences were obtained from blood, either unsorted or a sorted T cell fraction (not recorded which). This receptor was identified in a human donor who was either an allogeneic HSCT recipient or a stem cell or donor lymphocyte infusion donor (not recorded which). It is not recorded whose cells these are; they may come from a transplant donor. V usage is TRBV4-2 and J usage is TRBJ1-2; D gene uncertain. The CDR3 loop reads CASSPPALLNYGYTF. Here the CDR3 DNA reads TGTGCCAGCAGCCCCCCAGCCCTTCTTAACTATGGCTACACCTTC.